The sequence of this TCR beta chain was determined in a study of blood T cell repertoires in COVID-19. As for the study in general: PBMCs, B-cell-depleted T cells, or T cells were the source of the cDNA or gDNA that made up the material.

This clone appeared a single time. In germline, CDR1 is LNHNV, CDR2 YYDKDF (reference sequence). V was trimmed by 5 bases and J by 7 bases, leaving 11 bases between them. This CDR3 has 12 amino acids. Original processing notes: Reference gene primer amplification gave nucleated cell count estimates. Generated by immunoSEQ multiplex PCR, the TCRdb table keeps only in-frame clones and is missing some. V, J and clone size reflect that table, while D and trimming were determined from the DNA. The profile shows some 110,000 clones, roughly 90% of them singletons. The sequence was obtained from an older man who had recovered from COVID-19. The V and J genes are TRBV15 and TRBJ1-2; no firm D call. The sequenced material came from peripheral blood. The CDR3 protein is CATSQMQVGYTF. The CDR3 nucleotides read TGTGCCACCAGCCAGATGCAGGTTGGCTACACCTTC.